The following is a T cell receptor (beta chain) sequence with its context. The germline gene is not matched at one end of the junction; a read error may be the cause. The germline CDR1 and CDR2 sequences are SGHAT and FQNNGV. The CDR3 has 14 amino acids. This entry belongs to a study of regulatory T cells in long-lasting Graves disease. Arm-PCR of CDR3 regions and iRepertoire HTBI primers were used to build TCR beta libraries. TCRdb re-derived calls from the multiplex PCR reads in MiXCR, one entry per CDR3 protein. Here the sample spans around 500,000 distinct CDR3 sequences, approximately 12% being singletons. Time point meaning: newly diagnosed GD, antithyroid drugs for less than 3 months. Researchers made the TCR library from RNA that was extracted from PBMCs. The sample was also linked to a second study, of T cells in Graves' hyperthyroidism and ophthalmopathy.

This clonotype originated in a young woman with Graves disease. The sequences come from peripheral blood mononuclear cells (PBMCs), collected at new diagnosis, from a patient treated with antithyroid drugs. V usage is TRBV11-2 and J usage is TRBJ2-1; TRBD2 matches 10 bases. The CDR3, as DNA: TGCGCCAGCAGCTTCAGCGGGAGGGCCGGTGAGCAGTTCTTC. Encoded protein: CASSFSGRAGEQFF.